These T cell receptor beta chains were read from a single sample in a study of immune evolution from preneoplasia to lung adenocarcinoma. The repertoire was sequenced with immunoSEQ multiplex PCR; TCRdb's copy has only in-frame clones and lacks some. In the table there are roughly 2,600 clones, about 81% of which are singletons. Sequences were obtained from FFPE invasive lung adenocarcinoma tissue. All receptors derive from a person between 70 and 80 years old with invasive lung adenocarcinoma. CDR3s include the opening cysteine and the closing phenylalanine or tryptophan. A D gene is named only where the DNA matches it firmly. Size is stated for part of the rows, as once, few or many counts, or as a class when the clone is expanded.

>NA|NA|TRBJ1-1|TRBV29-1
TGCAGCGTTGAAGATGGGCGGCCGAACACTGAAGCTTTCTTT
CSVEDGRPNTEAFF
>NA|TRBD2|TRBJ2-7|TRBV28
TGTGCCAGCAGTCACGGGGGGTCCGCGTACTACGAGCAGTACTTC
CASSHGGSAYYEQYF
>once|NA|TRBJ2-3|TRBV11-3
TGTGCCAGCAGCTTAGGCCTAGACATTGGCACAGATACGCAGTATTTT
CASSLGLDIGTDTQYF
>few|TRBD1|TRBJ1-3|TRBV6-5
TGTGCCAGCAGTTCAGGACAGGCGGGAAACACCATATATTTT
CASSSGQAGNTIYF
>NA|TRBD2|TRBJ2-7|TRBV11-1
TGTGCCAGCAGCCTATTAGCGGGAACCTACGAGCAGTACTTC
CASSLLAGTYEQYF
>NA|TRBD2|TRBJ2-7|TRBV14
TGTGCCAGCAGCCGGACTAGCGGGTCCTTCTACGAGCAGTACTTC
CASSRTSGSFYEQYF
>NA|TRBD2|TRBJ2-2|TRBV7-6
TGTGCCAGCAGCTTAGGGAAAGCGGGAAACACCGGGGAGCTGTTTTTT
CASSLGKAGNTGELFF
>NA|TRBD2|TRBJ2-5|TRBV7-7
TGTGCTAGCAGCTTAGCGGTAGCGGGAGGGGAGACCCAGTACTTC
CASSLAVAGGETQYF
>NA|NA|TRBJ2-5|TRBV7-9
TGTGCCAGCAGCGGCGGGACTCTTGGAGAGACCCAGTACTTC
CASSGGTLGETQYF
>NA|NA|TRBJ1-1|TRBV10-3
TGTGCCATCAGGGCTGGGGGTCAGAACACTGAAGCTTTCTTT
CAIRAGGQNTEAFF
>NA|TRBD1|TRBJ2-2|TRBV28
TGTGCCAGCAGTTTACCCCTGAGGACAGGGGCGAACACCGGGGAGCTGTTTTTT
CASSLPLRTGANTGELFF
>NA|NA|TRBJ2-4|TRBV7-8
TGTGCCAGCAGCTTTGCGCCGAGATTCGGGACCAAAAACATTCAGTACTTC
CASSFAPRFGTKNIQYF
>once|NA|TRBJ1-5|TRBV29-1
TGCAGCGCCCGGGACTGGGATAGCAATCAGCCCCAGCATTTT
CSARDWDSNQPQHF
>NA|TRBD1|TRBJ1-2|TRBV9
TGTGCCAGCAGCGCTAGACAGGGGAGCTATGGCTACACCTTC
CASSARQGSYGYTF
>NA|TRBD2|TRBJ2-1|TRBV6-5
TGTGCCAGCTTTTCTAGCGGGGGGGACAATGAGCAGTTCTTC
CASFSSGGDNEQFF
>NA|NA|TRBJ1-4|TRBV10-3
TGTGCCATCAGTGTCAGGTCTAACGAAAAACTGTTTTTT
CAISVRSNEKLFF
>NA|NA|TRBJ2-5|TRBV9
TGTGCCAGCAGCGCTAGGGAGAGGGAGACCCAGTACTTC
CASSARERETQYF
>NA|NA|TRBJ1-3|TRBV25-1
TGTGCCAGCACCCCCGGCGACACCATATATTTT
CASTPGDTIYF
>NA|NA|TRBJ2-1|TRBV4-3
TGCGCCAGCAGCCAATCGCGGATCTACAATGAGCAGTTCTTC
CASSQSRIYNEQFF
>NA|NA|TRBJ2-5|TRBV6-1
TGTGCCAGCAGTGTCTCGGGGAGAGAGACCCAGTACTTC
CASSVSGRETQYF
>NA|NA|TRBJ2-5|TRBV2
TGTGCCAGCAGTGAATCAGAGACCCAGTACTTC
CASSESETQYF
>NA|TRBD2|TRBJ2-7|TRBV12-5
TGTGCTAGTGGTTTGTGGGTAGCGGGTCCCCTTATCACTACCGACGAGCAGTACTTC
CASGLWVAGPLITTDEQYF
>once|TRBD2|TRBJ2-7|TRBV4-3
TGCGCCAGCAGCCAAGTACTAGCGCCAGAGCAGTACTTC
CASSQVLAPEQYF
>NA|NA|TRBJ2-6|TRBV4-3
TGCGCCAGCAGCCAAGATCTGGGTACTGGGGCCAACGTCCTGACTTTC
CASSQDLGTGANVLTF
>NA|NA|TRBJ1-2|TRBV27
TGTGCCAGCAGTTTTTCAGCTAACTATGGCTACACCTTC
CASSFSANYGYTF
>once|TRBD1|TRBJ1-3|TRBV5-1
TGCGCCAGCAGCTCACAGGGGCTAATGCGAAACACCATATATTTT
CASSSQGLMRNTIYF
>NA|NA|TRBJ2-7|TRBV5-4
TGTGCCAGCTCAGGGTTCGGGAGACCTTACGAGCAGTACTTC
CASSGFGRPYEQYF
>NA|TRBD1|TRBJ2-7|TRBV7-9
TGTGCCAGCAGCTACGGGCAGGGGGTCGAGCAGTACTTC
CASSYGQGVEQYF
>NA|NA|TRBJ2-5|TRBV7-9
TGTGCCAGCAGCTTAGGGGGGTCAGGGACTGTCGAGACCCAGTACTTC
CASSLGGSGTVETQYF
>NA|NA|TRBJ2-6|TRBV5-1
TGCGCCAGCAGCCCCCTAACCGGTCCTACTGGGGCCAACGTCCTGACTTTC
CASSPLTGPTGANVLTF
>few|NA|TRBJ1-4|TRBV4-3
TGCGCCAGCAGCCAAGTTGCGGGGACGGGTAGTGAAAAACTGTTTTTT
CASSQVAGTGSEKLFF
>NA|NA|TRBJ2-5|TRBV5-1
TGCGCCAGCAGCTTGGAGGGACAAACCCAGTACTTC
CASSLEGQTQYF
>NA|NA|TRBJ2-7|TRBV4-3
TGCGCCAGCAGCCAAGGTGGGCGGGACGAGCAGTACTTC
CASSQGGRDEQYF
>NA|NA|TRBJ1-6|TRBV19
TGTGCCAGTAGGTCCAGGGGAAGTGATTCACCCCTCCACTTT
CASRSRGSDSPLHF
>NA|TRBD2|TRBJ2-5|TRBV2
TGTGCCATCACTAGCGGGCAAGAGACCCAGTACTTC
CAITSGQETQYF
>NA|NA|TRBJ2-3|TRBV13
TGTGCCAGCAGCTTAGATGACACAGATACGCAGTATTTT
CASSLDDTDTQYF
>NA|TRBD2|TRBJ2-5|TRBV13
TGTGCCAGCAGCTCCCCCCAGGGAGGGGAGACCCAGTACTTC
CASSSPQGGETQYF
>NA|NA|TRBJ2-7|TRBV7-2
TGTGCCAGCAGCCCAGATTACGAGCAGTACTTC
CASSPDYEQYF
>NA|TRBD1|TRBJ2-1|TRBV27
TGTGCCAGCAGTCCACAGGGGGGACCCTACAATGAGCAGTTCTTC
CASSPQGGPYNEQFF
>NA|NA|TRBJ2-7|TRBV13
TGTGCCAGCAGACATAGGGGGGCCGCCTCCTACGAGCAGTACTTC
CASRHRGAASYEQYF
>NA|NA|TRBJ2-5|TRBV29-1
TGCAGCGCAAACCTATTGGGGAAAGAGACCCAGTACTTC
CSANLLGKETQYF
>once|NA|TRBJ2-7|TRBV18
TGTGCCAGCTCACCCAACGGGGGCTACGAGCAGTACTTC
CASSPNGGYEQYF